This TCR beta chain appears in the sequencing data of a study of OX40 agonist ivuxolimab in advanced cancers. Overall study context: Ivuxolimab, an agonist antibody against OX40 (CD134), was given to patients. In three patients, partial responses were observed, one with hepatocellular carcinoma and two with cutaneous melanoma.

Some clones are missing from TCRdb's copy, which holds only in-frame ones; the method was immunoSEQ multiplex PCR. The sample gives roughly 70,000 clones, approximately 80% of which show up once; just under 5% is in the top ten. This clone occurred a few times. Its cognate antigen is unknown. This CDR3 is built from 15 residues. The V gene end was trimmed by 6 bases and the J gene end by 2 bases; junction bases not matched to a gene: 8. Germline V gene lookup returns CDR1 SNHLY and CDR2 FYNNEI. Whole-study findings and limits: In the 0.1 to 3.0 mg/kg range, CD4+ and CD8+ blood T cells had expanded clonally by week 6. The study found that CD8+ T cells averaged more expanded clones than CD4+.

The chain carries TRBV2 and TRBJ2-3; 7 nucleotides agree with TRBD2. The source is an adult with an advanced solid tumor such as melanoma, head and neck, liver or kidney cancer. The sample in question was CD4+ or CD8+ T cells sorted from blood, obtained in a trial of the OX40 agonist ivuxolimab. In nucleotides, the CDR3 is TGTGCCAGCAGCTTTTCTAGCGGTTACACAGATACGCAGTATTTT. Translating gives CASSFSSGYTDTQYF.